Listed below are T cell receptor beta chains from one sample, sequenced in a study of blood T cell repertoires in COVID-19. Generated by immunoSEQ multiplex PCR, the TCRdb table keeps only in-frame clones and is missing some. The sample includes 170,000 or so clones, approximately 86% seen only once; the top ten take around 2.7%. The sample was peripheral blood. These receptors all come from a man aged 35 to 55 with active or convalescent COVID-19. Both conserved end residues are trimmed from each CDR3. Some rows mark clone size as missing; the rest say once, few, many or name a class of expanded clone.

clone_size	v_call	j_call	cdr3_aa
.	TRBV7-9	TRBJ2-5	ASSPYSGTQETQY
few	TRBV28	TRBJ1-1	ASGLGYTEAF
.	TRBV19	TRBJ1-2	ASKSGGDSLYGYT
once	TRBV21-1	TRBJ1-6	ASSKGRSYNSPLH
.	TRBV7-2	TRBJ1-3	ASSPWTAYSGNTIY
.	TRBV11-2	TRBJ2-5	ASSLDSRQGTQETQY
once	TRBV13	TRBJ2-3	ASSGDRGTDTQY
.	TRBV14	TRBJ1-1	ASSPRAGDTEAF
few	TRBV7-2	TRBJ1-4	ASSNQASNEKLF
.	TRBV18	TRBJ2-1	ASTGGTVNEQF
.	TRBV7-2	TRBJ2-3	ASSRLGRTPVSTDTQY
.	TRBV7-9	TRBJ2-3	ASSPGTSGGGTDTQY
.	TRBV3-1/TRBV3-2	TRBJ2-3	ASSQGGEDTQY
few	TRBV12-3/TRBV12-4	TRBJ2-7	ASSRDSYEQY
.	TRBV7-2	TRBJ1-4	ASSLFRANEKLF
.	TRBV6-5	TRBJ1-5	ASSMDRRSNQPQH
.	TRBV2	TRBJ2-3	ANSDADTQY
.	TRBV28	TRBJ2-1	ASSLQGTAYNEQF
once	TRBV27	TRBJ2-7	ASSFQPGDRSYEQY
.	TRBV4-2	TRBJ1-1	ASSPPTGIMDTEAF
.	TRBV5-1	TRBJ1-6	ASSEAGAGNSPLH
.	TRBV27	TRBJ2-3	ASRKLAAGADTQY
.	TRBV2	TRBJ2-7	ASKRTGENEQY
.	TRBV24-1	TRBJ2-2	ATRGGASSSTGELF
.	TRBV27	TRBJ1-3	ASSLSLSPGNTIY
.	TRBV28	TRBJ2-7	ASSSPGTGFFEQY
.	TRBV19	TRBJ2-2	ASSWSFVRGNTGELF